These 19 T cell receptor beta chains share one sample of origin, sequenced in a study of blood T cell repertoires in COVID-19. Sequencing was performed with immunoSEQ multiplex PCR; in TCRdb, only in-frame clones are kept and a portion is missing. In the table there are under 150,000 clones, roughly 80% of which are singletons. The sequenced sample consisted of peripheral blood. Every receptor here comes from a man aged 50 or older with active or convalescent COVID-19.

The table lists this clone with a count of one. J is TRBJ2-2 and V is TRBV11-3, with 11 nucleotides matching TRBD1. The J segment lost 5 bases and the V segment lost 5 bases, leaving 7 bases of the junction unmatched. The CDR3 extends over 16 amino acids. Germline loops: CDR1 SGHNT, CDR2 YENEEA. This CDR3 is CASSARTGGLTGELFF. Written as DNA, the CDR3 is TGTGCCAGCAGCGCCCGGACAGGGGGCTTGACCGGGGAGCTGTTTTTT.

The chain couples TRBV4-1 to TRBJ2-7; no definite D call. Germline V gene sequence: CDR1 MGHRA, CDR2 YSYEKL. The CDR3 totals 15 residues. Deletions cut 0 bases from V and 0 bases from J, with 9 bases between. The DNA for the CDR3 is TGCGCCAGCAGCCAAGATACGCGGCCCTCCTACGAGCAGTACTTC. Its protein product is CASSQDTRPSYEQYF.

V is TRBV4-2 and J is TRBJ2-5; D is possibly TRBD2 (6 bases). Germline CDR1 is LGHNA and CDR2 is YNFKEQ. Between the trimmed V and J ends, which lost 1 base and 1 base, there was a span of 13 bases. The CDR3 runs 16 residues. The CDR3 bases are TGTGCCAGCAGCCAAGTTTGGCGGGACCCCCAAGAGACCCAGTACTTC. Its protein product is CASSQVWRDPQETQYF.

This chain connects TRBV24-1 to TRBJ2-7; 11 positions match TRBD2. This CDR3 spans 16 amino acids. In germline, CDR1 is KGHDR, CDR2 SFDVKD. J lost 6 bases, V lost 2 bases, and 8 bases had no gene match. CDR3 coding DNA: TGTGCCACCAGTGATTCGACTAGCGGGAATCCTCGCGAGCAGTACTTC. This translates into CATSDSTSGNPREQYF.

The V and J genes are TRBV6-5 and TRBJ1-5; D unclear. The germline CDR1 and CDR2 sequences are MNHEY and SVGAGI. The CDR3 covers 14 residues. Deletions cut 1 base from V and 5 bases from J, with 9 bases between. The CDR3 sequence: CASSYWPPDQPQHF. The CDR3 region has the DNA TGTGCCAGCAGTTACTGGCCTCCCGATCAGCCCCAGCATTTT.

The genes are TRBV28 and TRBJ1-2; D gene ambiguous. Germline assignment: CDR1 MDHEN and CDR2 SYDVKM. The CDR3 is 16 amino acids. V was shortened by 3 bases and J by 4 bases, with 18 bases between the two germline ends. The CDR3 DNA reads TGTGCCAGCAGTTTGGGAGGTGGACGGAGCCTCTATGGCTACACCTTC. Encoded protein: CASSLGGGRSLYGYTF.

This clone is a singleton in its sample. The CDR3 protein is CASSLGQLGYGYTF. The CDR3 DNA follows: TGTGCCAGCAGCTTGGGACAGTTGGGGTATGGCTACACCTTC. The rearrangement links TRBV7-9 to TRBJ1-2, with 7 nucleotides matching TRBD1. There are 14 residues in the CDR3. CDR1 is SEHNR, CDR2 FQNEAQ, per germline (reference sequence). With 3 bases clipped from V and 5 bases from J, the junction kept 6 bases outside the gene matches.

This chain uses TRBV30 with TRBJ2-7, with D perhaps matching TRBD2 (6 bases). CDR1 GTSNPN and CDR2 SVGIG come from the germline V gene (reference sequence). The CDR3 covers 12 residues. V lost 3 bases and J 9 bases, leaving 15 bases between the germline ends. Here the CDR3 reads CAWSPSGLWQYF. CDR3 DNA sequence: TGTGCCTGGAGCCCAAGCGGGTTATGGCAGTACTTC. Looking up the rest from reference TRBV30 and TRBJ2-7 gives the full variable domain: SQTIHQWPATLVQPVGSPLSLECTVEGTSNPNLYWYRQAAGRGLQLLFYSVGIGQISSEVPQNLSASRPQDRQFILSSKKLLLSDSGFYLCAWSPSGLWQYFGPGTRLTVT.

The rearrangement uses TRBV19 and TRBJ2-1; 8 bases are a match to TRBD2. The trim removed 6 bases at V and 3 bases at J, leaving 7 bases unmatched. Germline CDR1 and CDR2: LNHDA and SQIVND (reference sequence). This CDR3 has 15 residues. CDR3 protein: CASSRELAGYNEQFF. In DNA form, the CDR3 reads TGTGCCAGTAGCCGAGAGCTAGCGGGCTACAATGAGCAGTTCTTC.

Details on this clone: A read error may account for a junction end that differs from germline. The chain is built from TRBV24-1 and TRBJ1-1, with D perhaps matching TRBD1 (6 bases). CDR1 and CDR2 (germline): KGHDR, SFDVKD. This CDR3 is built from 17 residues. CDR3 region: CAPRPLGYRVCGTEAFF. The CDR3 DNA reads TGTGCCCCCAGGCCCTTGGGATACAGGGTATGTGGCACTGAAGCTTTCTTT.

CDR3 loop: CASSVQDSAKNIQYF. As DNA, the CDR3 is TGTGCCAGCAGCGTGCAGGATTCAGCCAAAAACATTCAGTACTTC. The chain is built from TRBV9 and TRBJ2-4; D not resolved. V was shortened by 2 bases and J by 0 bases, with 9 bases between the two germline ends. The V gene's germline CDR1 is SGDLS and CDR2 YYNGEE. The CDR3 runs to 15 residues.

This sequence joins TRBV19 and TRBJ2-1, with 8 bases that match TRBD1. The ends lost 1 base at V and 8 bases at J; junction bases unmatched: 4. Per germline, CDR1 LNHDA and CDR2 SQIVND (reference sequence). The CDR3 consists of 14 residues. CDR3 in amino acids: CASSIGQGSDEQFF. The CDR3 coding sequence is TGTGCCAGTAGTATAGGACAGGGGAGCGATGAGCAGTTCTTC. Looking up the rest from reference TRBV19 and TRBJ2-1 gives the full variable domain: DGGITQSPKYLFRKEGQNVTLSCEQNLNHDAMYWYRQDPGQGLRLIYYSQIVNDFQKGDIAEGYSVSREKKESFPLTVTSAQKNPTAFYLCASSIGQGSDEQFFGPGTRLTVL.

The chain employs TRBV28 and TRBJ2-7; maybe TRBD1 (6 bases). Germline V gene data show CDR1 as MDHEN and CDR2 as SYDVKM. Trimming removed 10 bases at V and 1 base at J, with 17 bases between. This CDR3 has 14 residues. The CDR3 coding sequence is TGTGCCATCGCCGGATTTGACAGGTCCTACGAGCAGTACTTC. This gives the protein CAIAGFDRSYEQYF.

This sequence joins TRBV7-9 and TRBJ1-2, with D possibly being TRBD1 (6 bases). The V gene lost 3 bases and the J gene lost 8 bases, with 16 bases spanning the gap. The CDR3 sequence is 14 residues long. CDR1 is SEHNR, CDR2 FQNEAQ, per germline (reference sequence). CDR3 in DNA: TGTGCCAGCAGCTTGACAGGACAGAGTTTGGGCTACACCTTC. This sequence encodes CASSLTGQSLGYTF.

This clone occurred once. The genes are TRBV3-1 (or the pseudogene TRBV3-2) and TRBJ1-2; possibly TRBD1 for D (6 bases). CDR3 length: 15 amino acids. V lost 3 bases, J lost 4 bases, and 15 bases lay in between. Germline CDR1 reads LGHDT; CDR2 reads YNNKEL (reference sequence). The CDR3 nucleotides read TGTGCCAGCAGCCAGAACCTACAGGGTTCCTATGGCTACACCTTC. Translated, it gives CASSQNLQGSYGYTF.

J is TRBJ2-1 and V is TRBV19; 9 bases line up with TRBD1. CDR3 length: 15 residues. Trimming took 1 base from V and 4 from J; bases not matched to a gene: 2. Per germline, CDR1 LNHDA and CDR2 SQIVND (reference sequence). The CDR3 sequence: CASSIGQGVYNEQFF. In DNA, the CDR3 is TGTGCCAGTAGTATAGGACAGGGGGTTTACAATGAGCAGTTCTTC.

This clone was picked up a small number of times. The chain has TRBV27 and TRBJ2-1; TRBD2 matches 13 bases. The germline CDR1 and CDR2 sequences are MNHEY and SMNVEV (reference sequence). With 5 bases clipped from V and 4 bases from J, the junction kept 5 bases outside the gene matches. The CDR3 runs to 16 residues. CDR3 loop: CASSLETSGGYNEQFF. CDR3 bases: TGTGCCAGCAGTCTAGAGACTAGCGGGGGGTACAATGAGCAGTTCTTC.

V and J are TRBV9 and TRBJ1-1, with unresolved D. The germline V gene has CDR1 SGDLS and CDR2 YYNGEE. The CDR3 is 12 residues long. Between the trimmed V and J ends, which lost 0 bases and 10 bases, there was a span of 10 bases. As DNA, the CDR3 is TGTGCCAGCAGCGTAGGGGTCGGAGGAGCTTTCTTT. Translation: CASSVGVGGAFF.

Here the CDR3 reads CASSRTLNTEAFF. The CDR3 bases are TGTGCCAGCAGCCGCACATTGAACACTGAAGCTTTCTTT. The chain is built from TRBV5-5 and TRBJ1-1; D gene unclear. The CDR3 is made up of 13 amino acids. The ends were cut back, 4 bases at V and 0 bases at J, with 7 bases in the middle. Germline loops: CDR1 SGHKS, CDR2 YYEKEE (reference sequence).